Sequencing of this T cell receptor beta chain was carried out in a study of T cells in Graves' hyperthyroidism and ophthalmopathy (dated by TCRdb to between 2017 and 2020). Regarding the research as a whole: Peripheral blood samples were taken at initial diagnosis, before any treatment was given. Prospective prediction of ophthalmopathy was tested in an independent validation cohort consisting of roughly 20 hyperthyroidism patients and about 17 patients who later progressed to ophthalmopathy. TCR V-J signatures able to tell the groups apart were searched for in a discovery cohort of 90 to 100 patients, of whom under 45 had Graves' ophthalmopathy and roughly 58 had stable Graves' hyperthyroidism. Following sampling, methimazole starting at 30 mg daily was given to hyperthyroidism patients, and high-dose intravenous methylprednisolone was given to ophthalmopathy patients. In roughly six Graves' hyperthyroidism patients, the study also compared T-cell repertoires from thyroid tissue with T-cell repertoires from blood. TCR Vbeta CDR3 sequencing of fewer than 150 peripheral blood samples (around 45 ophthalmopathy, 75 hyperthyroidism and roughly 17 progressor patients) is reported in the paper. For training and testing, the 100 patients in the discovery cohort were randomly divided in a 7:3 ratio. The investigation overall reported the following: Sample size was not statistically predetermined, and blinding of investigators to group allocation was not performed. Most expanded thyroid clonotypes (frequency above 0.001) were also found in blood, which suggests that blood repertoires may mirror thyroid immune responses. A model built on a 13 V-J signature distinguished ophthalmopathy from stable hyperthyroidism, reaching around 90% sensitivity and about 81% specificity in cross-validation and 80%/75% in testing. During validation, the model predicted progression to ophthalmopathy a median of about 6.5 months ahead of onset, with more than 55% sensitivity and 72.22% specificity.

A patient counted as having stable Graves' hyperthyroidism if no progression to ophthalmopathy occurred over 18 months of follow-up. The hyperthyroidism patients were between 18 and 65 years old and newly diagnosed, with a disease duration of less than 2 months. Patients with uncontrolled infections, other autoimmune diseases, pregnancy or lactation were excluded. Diagnoses relied on clinical symptoms, serum thyroxine and TRAb, thyroid ultrasound and orbital computed tomography. PBMCs were separated from approximately 9.9 ml of fresh peripheral blood using Ficoll-Paque density gradient centrifugation. Total RNA was extracted with Trizol reagent, and quality was checked on an Agilent 2100 Bioanalyzer. The CDR3, from cysteine to phenylalanine, totals 15 residues. The kept DNA is CDR3 alone, 45 bases in frame from the first base. The junction carries 11 bases between V and J, which are trimmed by 2 bases and 1 base respectively. Reading the germline V gene gives CDR1 SNHLY and CDR2 FYNNEI.

Concerning this clonotype itself: What this receptor recognizes is not known. Per-base quality was not reported, and no clone a single base away is much larger than it.

The TCR beta CDR3 regions were amplified from RNA transcripts. The TCR CDR3 was subjected to a first round of RT-PCR using the HTBI primer set and the Qiagen OneStep RT-PCR kit. Libraries were constructed in a second round of multiplex PCR, after which size selection and purification were carried out. Paired-end sequencing of the libraries was performed with 100 bp reads on an Illumina HiSeq2000. From the authors' description of their analysis: Raw data were processed with SOAPnuke, discarding reads with adapters, uncalled bases, mean Phred below 15, or no exact constant-primer or identifier match. COPE v1.2.5 was used to merge high-quality paired reads, and clonotypes were defined as unique nucleotide sequences. MiTCR v1.1 was used to align the clonotypes against IMGT TRBV, TRBD and TRBJ reference segments. The analysis included only V-J combinations with a frequency above 0.0001, which together covered roughly 99% of the repertoires. A TCS score was defined as the ratio of F50 (clonal expansion) to E x V (chaos), with BLOSUM62-based TCRdist applied between CDR3 peptides within each V-J. Welch's t-statistics and random forest reduced roughly 500 V-J features to under 15, which were used in a naive Bayes classifier (R e1071). TCRdb applied fastp at Q25 and MiXCR to the public reads, then kept only in-frame beta chains. Every entry covers one CDR3 protein and lists the most common genes and DNA from its rows. TCRdb's processing, not the study's, gives the V and J calls here. This sample lists hundreds of thousands of distinct CDR3 sequences; approximately 13% were detected once. The ten largest clonotypes hold 9.2% of the sample.

Sequenced sample: blood. This sequence was found in a woman younger than 30 with Graves' hyperthyroidism. The chain employs TRBV2 and TRBJ1-1; no confident D gene assignment can be made. In nucleotides, the sequence is TGTGCCAGCAGTGAACCCGGTTCGACGAACACTGAAGCTTTCTTT. The resulting protein is CASSEPGSTNTEAFF. Full variable domain (CDR3 extended with the reference TRBV2 and TRBJ1-1 proteins): EPEVTQTPSHQVTQMGQEVILRCVPISNHLYFYWYRQILGQKVEFLVSFYNNEISEKSEIFDDQFSVERPDGSNFTLKIRSTKLEDSAMYFCASSEPGSTNTEAFFGQGTRLTVV.